This is a list of T cell receptor beta chains from one sample in a study of blood T cell repertoires in COVID-19. Only in-frame clones appear in the TCRdb table, and some are missing; sequencing was by immunoSEQ multiplex PCR. The sample has fewer than 400,000 clones; around 83% are singletons. The sequencing sample was made of peripheral blood. These receptors were taken from a man aged 25-40 years with active or convalescent COVID-19. CDR3s include the opening cysteine and the closing phenylalanine or tryptophan. The order of the fields is V gene, clone size, J gene, D gene, CDR3 protein, CDR3 DNA. D genes are given only for firm matches. The size field is filled for only some rows; it gives once, few, many or a size class.

v_gene: TRBV7-2; abundance: -; j_gene: TRBJ1-6; d_gene: -; CDR3aa: CASSLGLRSYNSPLHF; CDR3nt: TGTGCCAGCAGTCTGGGACTTCGCTCCTATAATTCACCCCTCCACTTT
v_gene: TRBV19; abundance: few; j_gene: TRBJ2-1; d_gene: -; CDR3aa: CASSIAANNEQFF; CDR3nt: TGTGCCAGTAGTATTGCGGCAAATAATGAGCAGTTCTTC
v_gene: TRBV3-1/TRBV3-2; abundance: -; j_gene: TRBJ2-7; d_gene: TRBD1; CDR3aa: CASSPRYRGAGYEQYF; CDR3nt: TGTGCCAGCAGCCCCCGTTACAGGGGGGCTGGCTACGAGCAGTACTTC
v_gene: TRBV30; abundance: -; j_gene: TRBJ1-1; d_gene: TRBD1; CDR3aa: CAWSVGGTALQAFF; CDR3nt: TGTGCCTGGAGTGTAGGCGGGACAGCGCTTCAAGCTTTCTTT
v_gene: TRBV11-1; abundance: -; j_gene: TRBJ2-2; d_gene: -; CDR3aa: CASSWDYTGELFF; CDR3nt: TGTGCCAGCAGCTGGGACTACACCGGGGAGCTGTTTTTT
v_gene: TRBV6-1; abundance: -; j_gene: TRBJ1-1; d_gene: -; CDR3aa: CASSETGQSAEAFF; CDR3nt: TGTGCCAGCAGTGAAACAGGACAATCCGCTGAAGCTTTCTTT
v_gene: TRBV7-9; abundance: few; j_gene: TRBJ2-5; d_gene: TRBD2; CDR3aa: CASSHRGDETQYF; CDR3nt: TGTGCCAGCAGCCACCGGGGGGACGAGACCCAGTACTTC
v_gene: TRBV3-1/TRBV3-2; abundance: -; j_gene: TRBJ2-1; d_gene: TRBD2; CDR3aa: CASSQDGTSGGFNEQFF; CDR3nt: TGTGCCAGCAGCCAAGATGGGACTAGCGGGGGTTTCAATGAGCAGTTCTTC
v_gene: TRBV20-1; abundance: -; j_gene: TRBJ2-5; d_gene: -; CDR3aa: CSVQAAETQYF; CDR3nt: TGCAGTGTACAGGCCGCAGAGACCCAGTACTTC
v_gene: TRBV28; abundance: -; j_gene: TRBJ2-7; d_gene: TRBD2; CDR3aa: CASLAGGSGYEQYF; CDR3nt: TGTGCCAGCCTAGCCGGGGGGAGCGGCTACGAGCAGTACTTC
v_gene: TRBV24-1; abundance: -; j_gene: TRBJ1-2; d_gene: -; CDR3aa: CATSVEPFLLASYGYTF; CDR3nt: TGTGCCACCAGTGTTGAGCCATTCCTCCTAGCCAGCTATGGCTACACCTTC
v_gene: TRBV5-1; abundance: -; j_gene: TRBJ2-3; d_gene: TRBD2; CDR3aa: CASSLEGGGFTDTQYF; CDR3nt: TGCGCCAGCAGCTTGGAAGGCGGGGGGTTTACAGATACGCAGTATTTT
v_gene: TRBV3-1/TRBV3-2; abundance: once; j_gene: TRBJ1-6; d_gene: TRBD1; CDR3aa: CASSRTGFNSPLHF; CDR3nt: TGTGCCAGCAGCCGGACAGGTTTCAATTCACCCCTCCACTTT
v_gene: TRBV19; abundance: -; j_gene: TRBJ2-7; d_gene: -; CDR3aa: CASDQGYEQYF; CDR3nt: TGTGCCAGTGACCAGGGGTACGAGCAGTACTTC
v_gene: TRBV27; abundance: -; j_gene: TRBJ2-7; d_gene: TRBD1; CDR3aa: CASSLAGLQGLGEQYF; CDR3nt: TGTGCCAGCAGTTTAGCCGGTCTACAGGGGTTGGGCGAGCAGTACTTC
v_gene: TRBV7-2; abundance: -; j_gene: TRBJ1-5; d_gene: TRBD1; CDR3aa: CASSQGGLVGQHF; CDR3nt: TGTGCCAGCAGCCAAGGGGGCCTAGTGGGCCAGCATTTT
v_gene: TRBV20-1; abundance: -; j_gene: TRBJ1-2; d_gene: -; CDR3aa: CSALYGYTF; CDR3nt: TGCAGTGCTCTTTATGGCTACACCTTC
v_gene: TRBV9; abundance: -; j_gene: TRBJ2-2; d_gene: -; CDR3aa: CASSVAEAKNTGELFF; CDR3nt: TGTGCCAGCAGCGTCGCGGAGGCCAAAAACACCGGGGAGCTGTTTTTT
v_gene: TRBV18; abundance: -; j_gene: TRBJ2-5; d_gene: TRBD1; CDR3aa: CASSPQQGAETQYF; CDR3nt: TGTGCCAGCTCACCACAACAGGGGGCGGAGACCCAGTACTTC
v_gene: TRBV28; abundance: -; j_gene: TRBJ2-1; d_gene: -; CDR3aa: CASSQGAGVPYNEQFF; CDR3nt: TGTGCCAGCAGTCAAGGAGCGGGCGTACCCTACAATGAGCAGTTCTTC
v_gene: TRBV30; abundance: -; j_gene: TRBJ2-3; d_gene: TRBD1; CDR3aa: CAWSLPGQGVGDTQYF; CDR3nt: TGTGCCTGGAGTCTCCCGGGACAGGGGGTAGGAGATACGCAGTATTTT
v_gene: TRBV7-2; abundance: -; j_gene: TRBJ2-5; d_gene: TRBD2; CDR3aa: CASSLRLAVETQYF; CDR3nt: TGTGCCAGCAGCTTAAGACTAGCGGTGGAGACCCAGTACTTC
v_gene: TRBV18; abundance: -; j_gene: TRBJ2-2; d_gene: -; CDR3aa: CASSPRSSGGGELFF; CDR3nt: TGTGCCAGCTCACCACGGTCCTCCGGGGGCGGGGAGCTGTTTTTT
v_gene: TRBV30; abundance: -; j_gene: TRBJ1-6; d_gene: -; CDR3aa: CAWSVLTGNSPLHF; CDR3nt: TGTGCCTGGAGTGTACTGACGGGAAATTCACCCCTCCACTTT
v_gene: TRBV5-1; abundance: -; j_gene: TRBJ1-5; d_gene: TRBD1; CDR3aa: CASSLDTGGNQPQHF; CDR3nt: TGCGCCAGCAGCTTGGATACAGGGGGCAATCAGCCCCAGCATTTT
v_gene: TRBV5-1; abundance: -; j_gene: TRBJ2-7; d_gene: -; CDR3aa: CASSLGQLYEQYF; CDR3nt: TGCGCCAGCAGCTTGGGCCAACTCTACGAGCAGTACTTC
v_gene: TRBV20-1; abundance: -; j_gene: TRBJ1-6; d_gene: -; CDR3aa: CSASFDRSSYNSPLHF; CDR3nt: TGCAGTGCTAGTTTTGATAGGAGCTCCTATAATTCACCCCTCCACTTT
v_gene: TRBV6-5; abundance: -; j_gene: TRBJ1-6; d_gene: -; CDR3aa: CASTPGFNSPLHF; CDR3nt: TGTGCCAGCACTCCGGGGTTTAATTCACCCCTCCACTTT
v_gene: TRBV6-2/TRBV6-3; abundance: once; j_gene: TRBJ2-7; d_gene: -; CDR3aa: CASSYSQGYSYEQYF; CDR3nt: TGTGCCAGCAGTTACTCGCAGGGATATAGCTACGAGCAGTACTTC
v_gene: TRBV6-5; abundance: -; j_gene: TRBJ1-2; d_gene: -; CDR3aa: CASSSNDGYTF; CDR3nt: TGTGCCAGCAGTTCCAATGATGGCTACACCTTC
v_gene: TRBV7-9; abundance: -; j_gene: TRBJ2-1; d_gene: TRBD1; CDR3aa: CASSPRQGSGDEQFF; CDR3nt: TGTGCCAGCAGCCCCCGACAGGGGAGTGGCGATGAGCAGTTCTTC
v_gene: TRBV6-5; abundance: -; j_gene: TRBJ2-1; d_gene: TRBD2; CDR3aa: CASSTLAGVIGEQFF; CDR3nt: TGTGCCAGCAGTACCCTAGCGGGAGTAATAGGGGAGCAGTTCTTC
v_gene: TRBV29-1; abundance: -; j_gene: TRBJ2-3; d_gene: TRBD1; CDR3aa: CSVEDRWGQGVDTQYF; CDR3nt: TGCAGCGTTGAAGATCGTTGGGGACAGGGGGTAGATACGCAGTATTTT
v_gene: TRBV29-1; abundance: -; j_gene: TRBJ2-5; d_gene: -; CDR3aa: CSVGTGSLEETQYF; CDR3nt: TGCAGCGTAGGCACCGGGTCTCTAGAAGAGACCCAGTACTTC
v_gene: TRBV5-1; abundance: -; j_gene: TRBJ2-5; d_gene: TRBD1; CDR3aa: CASSLAGTGLETQYF; CDR3nt: TGCGCCAGCAGCTTGGCAGGGACAGGGTTGGAGACCCAGTACTTC
v_gene: TRBV18; abundance: -; j_gene: TRBJ2-3; d_gene: -; CDR3aa: CASSRRGQKATDTQYF; CDR3nt: TGTGCCAGCTCACGGAGAGGACAAAAGGCTACAGATACGCAGTATTTT
v_gene: TRBV5-1; abundance: -; j_gene: TRBJ1-5; d_gene: -; CDR3aa: CASSLSGYRDNQPQHF; CDR3nt: TGCGCCAGCAGCTTGTCGGGGTACAGGGACAATCAGCCCCAGCATTTT
v_gene: TRBV11-3; abundance: -; j_gene: TRBJ2-5; d_gene: TRBD1; CDR3aa: CASSSRTGRETQYF; CDR3nt: TGTGCCAGCAGCTCCCGGACAGGGAGAGAGACCCAGTACTTC
v_gene: TRBV9; abundance: -; j_gene: TRBJ1-5; d_gene: -; CDR3aa: CASSAQEGQPQHF; CDR3nt: TGTGCCAGCAGCGCCCAGGAGGGGCAGCCCCAGCATTTT
v_gene: TRBV5-4; abundance: -; j_gene: TRBJ2-7; d_gene: TRBD2; CDR3aa: CASSLETSGTYEQYF; CDR3nt: TGTGCCAGCAGCTTGGAGACTAGCGGTACCTACGAGCAGTACTTC
v_gene: TRBV10-3; abundance: -; j_gene: TRBJ2-5; d_gene: TRBD2; CDR3aa: CAISEWGASGTKETQYF; CDR3nt: TGTGCCATCAGTGAGTGGGGGGCTAGCGGGACAAAAGAGACCCAGTACTTC
v_gene: TRBV5-1; abundance: -; j_gene: TRBJ1-1; d_gene: -; CDR3aa: CASSLGTGYTEAFF; CDR3nt: TGCGCCAGCAGCTTGGGCACGGGGTACACTGAAGCTTTCTTT
v_gene: TRBV4-3; abundance: -; j_gene: TRBJ2-7; d_gene: -; CDR3aa: CASSQAYRETYEQYF; CDR3nt: TGCGCCAGCAGCCAAGCCTACAGGGAGACCTACGAGCAGTACTTC
v_gene: TRBV30; abundance: -; j_gene: TRBJ2-1; d_gene: -; CDR3aa: CAWTGGFSGYNEQFF; CDR3nt: TGTGCCTGGACGGGGGGCTTTTCCGGTTACAATGAGCAGTTCTTC
v_gene: TRBV19; abundance: -; j_gene: TRBJ2-3; d_gene: TRBD2; CDR3aa: CASSIVTLASGSTDTQYF; CDR3nt: TGTGCCAGTAGTATTGTTACCTTGGCTAGCGGGAGCACAGATACGCAGTATTTT
v_gene: TRBV5-1; abundance: -; j_gene: TRBJ2-1; d_gene: -; CDR3aa: CASSLRRDRPGLSVLHEQFF; CDR3nt: TGCGCCAGCAGCTTGAGACGGGACCGCCCGGGACTTTCCGTCTTGCATGAGCAGTTCTTC
v_gene: TRBV28; abundance: -; j_gene: TRBJ1-2; d_gene: -; CDR3aa: CASSSYNYGYTF; CDR3nt: TGTGCCAGCAGTTCCTATAACTATGGCTACACCTTC
v_gene: TRBV11-1; abundance: -; j_gene: TRBJ2-1; d_gene: -; CDR3aa: CASSTRVHEQFF; CDR3nt: TGTGCCAGCTCCACCAGGGTCCATGAGCAGTTCTTC
v_gene: TRBV28; abundance: -; j_gene: TRBJ1-5; d_gene: -; CDR3aa: CASSPWESDWSNQPQHF; CDR3nt: TGTGCCAGCAGTCCATGGGAGAGCGATTGGAGCAATCAGCCCCAGCATTTT
v_gene: TRBV7-6; abundance: -; j_gene: TRBJ1-1; d_gene: TRBD1; CDR3aa: CASSRRDRLPIMNTEAFF; CDR3nt: TGTGCCAGCAGCCGCCGGGACAGACTTCCTATTATGAACACTGAAGCTTTCTTT
v_gene: TRBV5-5; abundance: once; j_gene: TRBJ1-1; d_gene: -; CDR3aa: CASSLQPGMNTEAFF; CDR3nt: TGTGCCAGCAGCTTGCAGCCCGGGATGAACACTGAAGCTTTCTTT
v_gene: TRBV30; abundance: -; j_gene: TRBJ2-7; d_gene: -; CDR3aa: CAWSHRYEQYF; CDR3nt: TGTGCCTGGAGTCACAGATACGAGCAGTACTTC
v_gene: TRBV5-1; abundance: -; j_gene: TRBJ2-2; d_gene: -; CDR3aa: CASSLRQGTGELFF; CDR3nt: TGCGCCAGCAGCTTGAGGCAGGGAACCGGGGAGCTGTTTTTT